The rows below give T cell receptor beta chains drawn from one sample of a study of T-cell reconstitution after alpha-beta-depleted transplantation in children. Via MiXCR, TCRdb re-called the PCR reads, giving one row per CDR3 protein. The repertoire holds over 400,000 distinct CDR3 sequences, with around 13% as singletons. The sample consisted of PBMCs from the stem cell graft donor, taken from the stem cell graft. The origin of the receptors is a human donor who donated a stem cell graft to a child with combined immunodeficiency. The CDR3 runs from the conserved cysteine through the conserved F or W. A D gene is named only where the DNA matches it firmly. Not all rows give a size; the values are once, few, many and, for expanded clones, a class.

d_call,clone_size,j_call,v_call,cdr3_aa,cdr3_nt
TRBD2,few,TRBJ2-5,TRBV7-2,CASTTTSGSRGETQYF,TGTGCCAGCACCACAACTAGCGGGAGTAGAGGAGAGACCCAGTACTTC
TRBD2,few,TRBJ2-1,TRBV5-1,CASSLLRGDSYNEQFF,TGCGCCAGCAGCTTGTTGCGGGGGGACTCCTACAATGAGCAGTTCTTC
TRBD1,-,TRBJ2-4,TRBV7-9,CASTQQGGGNIQYF,TGTGCCAGCACCCAACAGGGGGGAGGTAACATTCAGTACTTC
-,-,TRBJ2-2,TRBV6-1,CATGRENTGELFF,TGTGCTACGGGACGAGAAAACACCGGGGAGCTGTTTTTT
TRBD2,many,TRBJ2-1,TRBV20-1,CSARDVGTSSRREQFF,TGCAGTGCTAGAGATGTCGGGACTAGCTCCAGGCGTGAGCAGTTCTTC
-,many,TRBJ2-1,TRBV12-3/TRBV12-4,CASSLGPNKQFF,TGTGCCAGCAGTTTAGGTCCGAACAAGCAGTTCTTC
-,-,TRBJ2-3,TRBV20-1,CSARESAADTQYF,TGCAGTGCTAGAGAGTCCGCGGCAGATACGCAGTATTTT
TRBD2,few,TRBJ2-1,TRBV20-1,CSARVAGGFYNEQFF,TGCAGTGCTAGAGTGGCGGGAGGGTTCTACAATGAGCAGTTCTTC
-,once,TRBJ2-2,TRBV7-3,CASSPQVQAGAGELFF,TGTGCCAGCAGCCCCCAGGTCCAGGCGGGCGCCGGGGAGCTGTTTTTT
-,-,TRBJ2-2,TRBV20-1,CSARPPVHTGELFF,TGCAGTGCTAGACCCCCTGTCCACACCGGGGAGCTGTTTTTT
TRBD1,few,TRBJ1-4,TRBV12-3/TRBV12-4,CASRQDRNNEKLFF,TGTGCCAGCAGACAGGACAGGAATAATGAAAAACTGTTTTTT
TRBD1,-,TRBJ1-5,TRBV6-5,CASSYPGQVMPQHF,TGTGCCAGCAGTTACCCGGGACAGGTGATGCCCCAGCATTTT
-,few,TRBJ2-5,TRBV20-1,CSAPGQGRTQETQYF,TGCAGTGCCCCCGGCCAAGGAAGGACCCAAGAGACCCAGTACTTC
-,-,TRBJ2-5,TRBV5-1,CASSRAGPQETQYF,TGCGCCAGCAGCCGGGCCGGCCCCCAAGAGACCCAGTACTTC
TRBD1,few,TRBJ2-7,TRBV7-2,CASSSYRGFHEQYF,TGTGCCAGCAGCTCATACAGGGGTTTCCACGAGCAGTACTTC
TRBD1,-,TRBJ2-1,TRBV5-1,CASSLGQGKGSEQFF,TGCGCCAGCAGCTTGGGACAGGGGAAAGGGAGTGAGCAGTTCTTC
TRBD2,few,TRBJ2-7,TRBV10-2,CASQPPGLAGDYEQYF,TGCGCCAGCCAACCCCCCGGACTAGCGGGTGACTACGAGCAGTACTTC
-,many,TRBJ1-2,TRBV9,CASSVGRDASGYGYTF,TGTGCCAGCAGCGTAGGCCGGGACGCCTCGGGCTATGGCTACACCTTC
-,-,TRBJ1-1,TRBV7-3,CASSLTGGRLNTEAFF,TGTGCCAGCAGCTTAACAGGCGGCAGACTGAACACTGAAGCTTTCTTT
-,-,TRBJ2-5,TRBV9,CASSVQLSGETQYF,TGTGCCAGCAGCGTACAACTGAGTGGGGAGACCCAGTACTTC
-,few,TRBJ2-6,TRBV27,CASSLLWSSGANVLTF,TGTGCCAGCAGTTTGCTTTGGAGCTCTGGGGCCAACGTCCTGACTTTC
-,few,TRBJ2-7,TRBV20-1,CSARSGTFSREQYF,TGCAGTGCTAGATCCGGGACCTTCTCGAGGGAGCAGTACTTC
-,few,TRBJ1-3,TRBV5-1,CASSLEAVHSGNTIYF,TGCGCCAGCAGCTTGGAGGCCGTCCACTCTGGAAACACCATATATTTT